The 21 T cell receptor beta chains in this list originate from one sample, sequenced in a study of CD8+ T cells in alopecia areata (dated by TCRdb to 2016 to 2019). Receptors were amplified or captured by the immunoSEQ multiplex PCR assay. To provide template for TCR sequencing, every sample had RNA extracted and reverse transcribed into cDNA. TCRdb provides this immuneACCESS table in a form limited to in-frame rearrangements. Some clones are lacking; in checked studies, under half of them reflect an unresolved V gene, and why the rest are absent is not known. The table for this sample lists some 56,000 clones; about 96% of them were counted only once. The ten largest clones add up to roughly 25% of the sample. Sample time point, as interpreted from the label and publication: baseline before oral tofacitinib. Sequencing used CD8+ T cells sorted from blood, obtained at week 0. The receptors derive from a human donor with alopecia areata.

The chain has TRBV4-2 and TRBJ2-7; 9 bases align to TRBD2. This CDR3 comprises 16 residues. The V and J ends lost 0 bases and 2 bases, in that order; junction bases with no gene match: 5. Germline V gives CDR1 LGHNA, CDR2 YNFKEQ. Written as DNA, the CDR3 is TGTGCCAGCAGCCAAGAATCTAGCGGGGCAACCTACGAGCAGTACTTC. It specifies CASSQESSGATYEQYF.

The sample holds one count of this clone. The chain has TRBV7-2 and TRBJ2-1; a possible D gene is TRBD1 (6 bases). V was trimmed by 5 bases and J by 0 bases, leaving 17 bases between them. The germline V gene encodes CDR1 SGHTA and CDR2 FQGNSA. This CDR3 is built from 17 residues. The CDR3 region is CASSEEMTGPSYNEQFF. The CDR3 nucleotides are TGTGCCAGCAGCGAGGAAATGACAGGTCCCTCCTACAATGAGCAGTTCTTC. Drawing the rest from reference TRBV7-2 and TRBJ2-1, the complete variable domain is GAGVSQSPSNKVTEKGKDVELRCDPISGHTALYWYRQSLGQGLEFLIYFQGNSAPDKSGLPSDRFSAERTGGSVSTLTIQRTQQEDSAVYLCASSEEMTGPSYNEQFFGPGTRLTVL.

This rearrangement joins TRBV29-1 to TRBJ2-2; 7 bases are shared with TRBD2. The CDR3 spans 15 residues. From germline, CDR1 is SQVTM and CDR2 ANQGSEA. Germline trimming cut 2 bases from V and 5 bases from J; bases unmatched to any gene: 8. DNA for the CDR3: TGCAGCGTTGAATCTAGCGGCGCAGGGACCGGGGAGCTGTTTTTT. Protein product: CSVESSGAGTGELFF.

The V gene is TRBV4-1, the J gene TRBJ2-2, with unresolved D. The CDR3 has 13 residues. Trimming took 6 bases from V and 5 from J, leaving 10 bases between them. Germline CDR1 and CDR2: MGHRA and YSYEKL. This CDR3 reads CASRDVGTGELFF. CDR3 DNA sequence: TGCGCCAGCAGGGATGTGGGGACCGGGGAGCTGTTTTTT.

This chain connects TRBV7-2 to TRBJ2-5; 9 bases agree with TRBD2. J lost 3 bases, V lost 4 bases, and 9 bases had no gene match. The CDR3 is 16 amino acids. Germline-derived CDR1 and CDR2 are SGHTA and FQGNSA. The CDR3 spells CASSSRGGGAEETQYF. In nucleotides, the CDR3 is TGTGCCAGCAGCTCCAGAGGCGGGGGGGCCGAAGAGACCCAGTACTTC.

The chain recombines TRBV7-9 with TRBJ2-7, with 12 bases matching TRBD1. V trimming: 5 bases; J trimming: 6 bases; junction bases outside the gene matches: 8. Germline V gives CDR1 SEHNR, CDR2 FQNEAQ (reference sequence). CDR3 length equals 15 residues. CDR3 sequence: CASSGPGQGAREQYF. The CDR3 bases are TGTGCCAGCAGCGGACCGGGACAGGGGGCTCGCGAGCAGTACTTC.

This chain uses TRBV4-1 with TRBJ2-3, with a possible D match to TRBD2 (6 bases). This CDR3 is built from 17 residues. V lost 2 bases and J 6 bases, leaving 21 bases between the germline ends. Germline CDR1 is MGHRA and CDR2 is YSYEKL. The DNA of the CDR3 is TGCGCCAGCAGCCAACTCTCCCTGGGGACTTTTCAGGATACGCAGTATTTT. Its translation is CASSQLSLGTFQDTQYF.

J is TRBJ2-2 and V is TRBV7-9, with TRBD1 as a possible D gene (5 bases). This CDR3 is built from 16 residues. Germline CDR1 SEHNR, CDR2 FQNEAQ (reference sequence). Trimming left V 4 bases short and J 0 bases short, with 12 bases between. CDR3 in amino acids: CASSYIDSANTGELFF. The CDR3, as DNA: TGTGCCAGCAGCTATATTGACAGCGCGAACACCGGGGAGCTGTTTTTT.

The chain recombines TRBV7-9 with TRBJ1-2; D unresolved. V was trimmed by 2 bases and J by 4 bases, leaving 14 bases between them. Germline V gives CDR1 SEHNR, CDR2 FQNEAQ (reference sequence). The CDR3 consists of 15 residues. The CDR3 nucleotides are TGTGCCAGCAGCTTAAATGGTCGACCGTTCTATGGCTACACCTTC. Residues: CASSLNGRPFYGYTF. Supplemented by reference TRBV7-9 and TRBJ1-2, the full variable domain reads DTGVSQNPRHKITKRGQNVTFRCDPISEHNRLYWYRQTLGQGPEFLTYFQNEAQLEKSRLLSDRFSAERPKGSFSTLEIQRTEQGDSAMYLCASSLNGRPFYGYTFGSGTRLTVV.

The table lists this clone with a count of one. This chain links TRBV7-9 with TRBJ2-7, with TRBD1 matching over 7 bases. The CDR3 consists of 15 residues. Germline-derived CDR1 and CDR2 are SEHNR and FQNEAQ (reference sequence). Trimming took 4 bases from V and 2 from J; bases not matched to a gene: 8. The CDR3 DNA sequence: TGTGCCAGCAGCTCCCCCGGGACAGCCACCTACGAGCAGTACTTC. Protein: CASSSPGTATYEQYF.

The chain carries TRBV7-9 and TRBJ2-7; 8 nucleotides match TRBD1. CDR1 SEHNR and CDR2 FQNEAQ come from the germline V gene (reference sequence). This CDR3 contains 16 residues. V lost 4 bases, J lost 3 bases, and 11 bases stayed unmatched. The CDR3 protein is CASSYTPGQENYEQYF. The CDR3 coding sequence is TGTGCCAGCAGCTACACCCCGGGACAGGAGAACTACGAGCAGTACTTC.

This rearrangement joins TRBV29-1 to TRBJ2-7, with 11 bases matching TRBD1. CDR3 length: 14 amino acids. The junction had 4 bases not matched to a gene; V was cut back by 3 bases and J by 3 bases. From germline, CDR1 is SQVTM and CDR2 ANQGSEA. The CDR3 region is CSVEGQGGDYEQYF. Here the CDR3 DNA reads TGCAGCGTTGAGGGACAGGGGGGGGACTACGAGCAGTACTTC.

This clone was recorded once. The rearrangement links TRBV7-9 to TRBJ2-7; D is uncertain. Germline CDR1 and CDR2: SEHNR and FQNEAQ (reference sequence). V was clipped by 5 bases and J by 3 bases, with 14 bases between them. This CDR3 spans 14 amino acids. The CDR3 region has the DNA TGTGCCAGCAGCCCCGTCGGGTCGTTCTACGAGCAGTACTTC. Residues: CASSPVGSFYEQYF.

This clone was seen only once. The chain is built from TRBV29-1 and TRBJ2-7; D not certain. CDR3 length: 11 residues. In germline, CDR1 is SQVTM, CDR2 ANQGSEA. V dropped 5 bases and J dropped 5 bases, with 10 bases sitting between them. CDR3 coding DNA: TGCAGCGTTTTACTCGGCGACGAGCAGTACTTC. Encoded protein: CSVLLGDEQYF.

The CDR3 DNA reads as TGTGCCTGCCACCCAGGGGGCGCCGGCACTGAAGCTTTCTTT. Protein sequence: CACHPGGAGTEAFF. This sequence joins TRBV30 and TRBJ1-1; 8 bases fit TRBD1. The CDR3 runs 14 residues. After removal of 6 bases from V and 4 bases from J, the junction contained 10 bases not matched to a gene. The V gene's germline CDR1 is GTSNPN and CDR2 SVGIG (reference sequence).

This clone was recorded only once. This sequence joins TRBV7-9 and TRBJ2-7; D is perhaps TRBD2 (5 bases). Trimming removed 5 bases from V and 4 bases from J, with 6 bases in between. CDR1 is SEHNR, CDR2 FQNEAQ, per germline (reference sequence). The CDR3 consists of 11 residues. This CDR3 is CASSTSYEQYF. As DNA, the CDR3 is TGTGCCAGCAGCACTAGTTACGAGCAGTACTTC.

The V gene is TRBV5-6, the J gene TRBJ1-5; weak D call: TRBD1 (5 bases). Germline values: CDR1 SGHDT, CDR2 YYEEEE. Trimming shortened V by 0 bases and J by 5 bases, and 6 bases separated the two germline ends. The CDR3 length is 13 residues. CDR3 protein: CASSLGGDQPQHF. As DNA, the CDR3 is TGTGCCAGCAGCTTGGGAGGGGATCAGCCCCAGCATTTT.

The chain is built from TRBV6-6 and TRBJ2-2; 7 bases agree with TRBD2. Germline lookup yields CDR1 MNHNY and CDR2 SVGAGI (reference sequence). J was trimmed by 4 bases and V by 6 bases; bases with no gene match: 8. There are 15 residues in the CDR3. The CDR3 DNA follows: TGTGCCAGCAGCAACGGGCTAGCGGCCACCGGGGAGCTGTTTTTT. Amino acid sequence: CASSNGLAATGELFF.

This clone appeared once. The V and J genes are TRBV7-9 and TRBJ2-1; TRBD2 aligns across 11 bases. The trim removed 4 bases at V and 1 base at J, leaving 6 bases unmatched. The germline gives CDR1 SEHNR, CDR2 FQNEAQ (reference sequence). This CDR3 comprises 17 residues. The CDR3 protein is CASSSDVAGGSYNEQFF. In nucleotides, the CDR3 is TGTGCCAGCAGCTCCGACGTAGCGGGGGGGTCCTACAATGAGCAGTTCTTC.

This clone showed up just once. The chain links TRBV6-6 to TRBJ2-7, with 7 positions matching TRBD1. With 0 bases clipped from V and 4 bases from J, the junction kept 6 bases outside the gene matches. This CDR3 region has 15 residues. Per germline, CDR1 MNHNY and CDR2 SVGAGI (reference sequence). CDR3 sequence: CASSYSIGTVYEQYF. The CDR3, as DNA: TGTGCCAGCAGTTACTCGATAGGGACAGTTTACGAGCAGTACTTC.

V and J are TRBV19 and TRBJ2-7; 9 bases match TRBD1. The junction had 5 bases not matched to a gene; V was cut back by 5 bases and J by 0 bases. The CDR3 has 15 residues. Germline V CDR1 and CDR2: LNHDA, SQIVND (reference sequence). The CDR3 coding sequence is TGTGCCAGTAGTCCTTGGACAGGGGCCTCCTACGAGCAGTACTTC. Amino acid sequence: CASSPWTGASYEQYF. The full variable domain, its missing parts supplied by reference TRBV19 and TRBJ2-7, is DGGITQSPKYLFRKEGQNVTLSCEQNLNHDAMYWYRQDPGQGLRLIYYSQIVNDFQKGDIAEGYSVSREKKESFPLTVTSAQKNPTAFYLCASSPWTGASYEQYFGPGTRLTVT.